This T cell receptor beta chain was obtained from a study of T-cell reconstitution after alpha-beta-depleted transplantation in children. The germline V gene has CDR1 KGHSY and CDR2 FQNENV. The CDR3 runs to 16 residues. Preparation of the TCRbeta library involved a method that used unique molecular identifiers. TCRdb redid the calling of the PCR reads with MiXCR, one entry per CDR3 protein. Here the sample spans 400,000 to 450,000 distinct CDR3 sequences, roughly 43% being singletons. The sample consisted of PBMCs, taken before TCRalphabeta/CD19-depleted stem cell transplant. The chain combines TRBV16 with TRBJ2-3, with 8 bases matching TRBD2. The receptor comes from a girl aged 2 to 10 with aplastic anemia, due to receive a stem cell transplant. The CDR3 DNA follows: TGTGCTAGTTCCCCGTCTAGCGGGCTCAGCACAGATACGCAGTATTTT. Its protein product is CASSPSSGLSTDTQYF. Full variable domain (missing parts from reference TRBV16 and TRBJ2-3): GEEVAQTPKHLVRGEGQKAKLYCAPIKGHSYVFWYQQVLKNEFKFLISFQNENVFDETGMPKERFSAKCLPNSPCSLEIQATKLEDSAVYFCASSPSSGLSTDTQYFGPGTRLTVL.